This passage covers 13 T cell receptor beta chains from one sample sequenced in a study of cytomegalovirus exposure and HLA in healthy donors. This table comes from immunoSEQ multiplex PCR, and its TCRdb copy is limited to in-frame clones, with some not included. The sample lists 75,000 to 90,000 clones, 95% to 97% occurring once. Input material: PBMCs. Source of these receptors: a man between 18 and 29 years old in good health and CMV-seropositive.

The V gene is TRBV6-5, the J gene TRBJ2-1; 7 bases align to TRBD1. CDR3 length equals 13 residues. The junction had 4 bases not matched to a gene; V was cut back by 6 bases and J by 5 bases. Germline V gene data show CDR1 as MNHEY and CDR2 as SVGAGI. The CDR3 loop is CASRRDRDNEQFF. CDR3 in DNA: TGTGCCAGCAGGAGAGACAGGGACAATGAGCAGTTCTTC.

The chain couples TRBV28 to TRBJ2-3, with 7 bases that match TRBD1. Trimming cost V 5 bases and J 0 bases; bases outside gene matches: 8. CDR1 and CDR2 (germline): MDHEN, SYDVKM. This CDR3 spans 16 amino acids. CDR3 in amino acids: CASSAPGGSSTDTQYF. CDR3 DNA sequence: TGTGCCAGCAGTGCCCCAGGGGGATCGAGCACAGATACGCAGTATTTT.

This clone was observed a handful of times. This chain connects TRBV4-1 to TRBJ2-3, with 12 bases fitting TRBD2. Germline V gene data show CDR1 as MGHRA and CDR2 as YSYEKL. The CDR3 is 16 residues long. V lost 4 bases to trimming and J lost 7 bases; unmatched junction nucleotides: 9. CDR3: CASSLLAGGERNTQYF. The CDR3 DNA follows: TGCGCCAGCAGCCTACTAGCGGGAGGTGAAAGGAATACGCAGTATTTT.

The chain carries TRBV30 and TRBJ2-7, with TRBD1 matching 10 bases. This CDR3 has 14 residues. The germline V gene encodes CDR1 GTSNPN and CDR2 SVGIG (reference sequence). Germline trimming cut 4 bases from V and 2 bases from J; bases unmatched to any gene: 5. The CDR3 DNA follows: TGTGCCTGGACCCACGGACAGGGGGCCTACGAGCAGTACTTC. Its translation: CAWTHGQGAYEQYF.

The chain is built from TRBV29-1 and TRBJ1-1; D call uncertain. The germline gives CDR1 SQVTM, CDR2 ANQGSEA. Trimming took off 6 bases at V and 3 bases at J, with 8 bases between the two ends. CDR3 size: 11 residues. The CDR3 DNA reads as TGCAGCGTGGAACGAGACACTGAAGCTTTCTTT. Translated, it gives CSVERDTEAFF.

The chain joins TRBV13 to TRBJ1-4, with 7 bases that match TRBD1. The V gene end was trimmed by 4 bases and the J gene end by 10 bases; junction bases not matched to a gene: 3. CDR3 size: 12 residues. Germline V gene data show CDR1 as PRHDT and CDR2 as FYEKMQ (reference sequence). The CDR3 loop is CASSSRQGKLFF. The CDR3 coding sequence is TGTGCCAGCAGCTCTCGACAGGGAAAACTGTTTTTT.

The chain joins TRBV4-1 to TRBJ2-6; D remains ambiguous. The CDR3 sequence is 18 residues long. The ends were cut back, 1 base at V and 0 bases at J, with 13 bases in the middle. Germline CDR1 is MGHRA and CDR2 is YSYEKL. The CDR3 region has the DNA TGCGCCAGCAGCCAAGGTCCCCGACAACACTCTGGGGCCAACGTCCTGACTTTC. It specifies CASSQGPRQHSGANVLTF.

The chain employs TRBV5-1 and TRBJ1-1; the match to TRBD1 covers 7 bases. The trim removed 0 bases at V and 4 bases at J, leaving 12 bases unmatched. The CDR3 is 17 amino acids. Germline V gene sequence: CDR1 SGHRS, CDR2 YFSETQ. The chain's CDR3 is CASSLDLAGQAITEAFF. The CDR3 DNA reads as TGCGCCAGCAGCTTGGACCTTGCTGGACAGGCGATCACTGAAGCTTTCTTT. Based on the CDR3 plus reference TRBV5-1 and TRBJ1-1, the full variable domain is KAGVTQTPRYLIKTRGQQVTLSCSPISGHRSVSWYQQTPGQGLQFLFEYFSETQRNKGNFPGRFSGRQFSNSRSEMNVSTLELGDSALYLCASSLDLAGQAITEAFFGQGTRLTVV.

This chain connects TRBV27 to TRBJ1-1; tentative D call: TRBD1 (6 bases). This CDR3 is built from 11 residues. The germline gives CDR1 MNHEY, CDR2 SMNVEV (reference sequence). V lost 3 bases, J lost 12 bases, and 11 bases lay in between. The CDR3 loop is CASSFGQLTFF. The CDR3 bases are TGTGCCAGCAGTTTTGGACAGTTGACTTTCTTT.

Here the CDR3 DNA reads TGTGCCAGCAGCCCCGGACTAGCGGGGAACACCGGGGAGCTGTTTTTT. It codes for CASSPGLAGNTGELFF. The V and J genes are TRBV7-2 and TRBJ2-2, with 11 bases fitting TRBD2. The CDR3 runs to 16 residues. The J segment lost 1 base and the V segment lost 5 bases, leaving 3 bases of the junction unmatched. Germline V gene data show CDR1 as SGHTA and CDR2 as FQGNSA.

This sequence joins TRBV5-6 and TRBJ2-7; possible D gene TRBD1, 6 bases. CDR1 SGHDT and CDR2 YYEEEE come from the germline V gene. Trimming pared 2 bases from V and 7 bases from J, leaving 10 bases between. The CDR3 length is 12 residues. The CDR3 DNA reads as TGTGCCAGCAGCTTCAGGGGAAGTGAGCAGTACTTC. Encoded protein: CASSFRGSEQYF.

V usage is TRBV4-2 and J usage is TRBJ2-1; tentatively, D is TRBD1 (5 bases). CDR3 size: 15 residues. Germline CDR1 is LGHNA and CDR2 is YNFKEQ. V dropped 4 bases and J dropped 3 bases, with 13 bases sitting between them. In DNA form, the CDR3 reads TGTGCCAGCAGCCGTCATCTAGGGGTCTACAATGAGCAGTTCTTC. This sequence encodes CASSRHLGVYNEQFF.

This sequence joins TRBV5-4 and TRBJ2-7, with 10 bases identical to TRBD1. J was trimmed by 2 bases and V by 2 bases; bases with no gene match: 4. Germline V gene lookup returns CDR1 SGHNT and CDR2 YYREEE (reference sequence). The CDR3 is made up of 15 amino acids. The CDR3 coding sequence is TGTGCCAGCAGCTTTTCCGGGACAGGGGCCTACGAGCAGTACTTC. Its protein product is CASSFSGTGAYEQYF. Supplemented by reference TRBV5-4 and TRBJ2-7, the full variable domain reads ETGVTQSPTHLIKTRGQQVTLRCSSQSGHNTVSWYQQALGQGPQFIFQYYREEENGRGNFPPRFSGLQFPNYSSELNVNALELDDSALYLCASSFSGTGAYEQYFGPGTRLTVT.